This entry describes one T cell receptor beta chain. This entry is derived from a study of technical replicates of blood from several donors. Some clones are missing from TCRdb's copy, which holds only in-frame ones; the method was immunoSEQ multiplex PCR. The sample contains tens of thousands of clones, roughly 95% of which appear only once. Germline trimming cut 4 bases from V and 10 bases from J; bases unmatched to any gene: 5. Germline CDR1 is SGHNT and CDR2 is YENEEA. The CDR3 sequence is 13 residues long. The sequenced sample was T cells isolated from PBMCs. This clonotype was obtained from a human donor in good health. The rearrangement uses TRBV11-3 and TRBJ2-1; 9 positions match TRBD2. The CDR3 coding sequence is TGTGCCAGCAGCTCTAGCGGGACACAGGAGCAGTTCTTC. It yields the protein CASSSSGTQEQFF.